This T cell receptor beta chain was captured by sequencing in a study of T cell changes during pregnancy in multiple sclerosis. Germline assignment: CDR1 SGDLS and CDR2 YYNGEE. CDR3 length equals 15 residues. Trimming left V 0 bases short and J 8 bases short, with 15 bases between. Clones were sequenced by immunoSEQ multiplex PCR, and TCRdb holds only the in-frame ones, with some missing. Of just over 40,000 clones in the sample, roughly nine tenths were seen once. This chain uses TRBV9 with TRBJ1-3; weak D call: TRBD1 (5 bases). This specimen consisted of CD4+ T cells from peripheral blood mononuclear cells, obtained in the first trimester of pregnancy. This receptor was identified in a female donor with multiple sclerosis, enrolled in a pregnancy study. The CDR3 DNA follows: TGTGCCAGCAGCGTAGAGTGGTGGCGGGGACACACCATATATTTT. Translation gives CASSVEWWRGHTIYF.